Each of the 19 T cell receptor beta chains below was sequenced from the same sample in a study of blood T cells in healthy people across ages. Together with a sample-barcoded 5' primer, a J-beta primer mix was included in a second PCR lasting about 6 to 11 cycles. TCRdb re-analysed the 5' RACE reads in MiXCR, keeping a single row per CDR3 protein. The table lists about 720,000 distinct CDR3 sequences, 20% to 25% of them singletons. Sequenced material: blood. The receptors derive from a man in his 70s in good health.

The chain links TRBV7-9 to TRBJ2-3; no clear D gene. Trimming removed 4 bases at V and 8 bases at J, with 10 bases between. There are 12 residues in the CDR3. The V gene's germline CDR1 is SEHNR and CDR2 FQNEAQ (reference sequence). The CDR3 region is CASSSLMGTQYF. The CDR3, as DNA: TGTGCCAGCAGCTCCCTCATGGGTACGCAGTATTTT.

This clonotype was recorded at least ten times. The chain's CDR3 is CASTLSLAGATTGELFF. The DNA of the CDR3 is TGTGCCAGCACCTTGAGTCTAGCGGGGGCCACTACCGGGGAGCTGTTTTTT. V gene TRBV28 combines with J gene TRBJ2-2; TRBD2 matches at 10 bases. The V and J ends lost 7 bases and 5 bases, in that order; junction bases with no gene match: 13. The germline gives CDR1 MDHEN, CDR2 SYDVKM. This CDR3 has 17 residues.

This clonotype was detected only a few times. The chain recombines TRBV5-4 with TRBJ1-6; 7 positions match TRBD1. The V gene's germline CDR1 is SGHNT and CDR2 YYREEE (reference sequence). CDR3 length: 15 amino acids. V gave up 0 bases and J gave up 9 bases; unmatched junction bases: 6. DNA of the CDR3: TGTGCCAGCAGCTTGGAGAGGGGGCCTATTTCACCCCTCCACTTT. Its protein is CASSLERGPISPLHF.

The V call is TRBV9, the J call TRBJ2-3; 8 positions match TRBD2. J lost 4 bases, V lost 3 bases, and 7 bases had no gene match. There are 15 residues in the CDR3. CDR1 is SGDLS and CDR2 is YYNGEE in the germline V gene. The CDR3 coding sequence is TGTGCCAGCAGCGAGAGCCTAGCGGGTTCAGATACGCAGTATTTT. Translated, it gives CASSESLAGSDTQYF.

The rearrangement links TRBV7-6 to TRBJ2-1; 12 nucleotides line up with TRBD2. V was pared by 4 bases and J by 7 bases, with 5 bases of the junction left unmatched. The CDR3 runs 15 residues. Germline CDR1 reads SGHVS; CDR2 reads FNYEAQ. CDR3: CASSSLAGGQNEQFF. As DNA, the CDR3 is TGTGCCAGCAGCTCCCTAGCGGGGGGGCAGAATGAGCAGTTCTTC. The entire variable domain, with the rest obtained from reference TRBV7-6 and TRBJ2-1, is as follows: GAGVSQSPRYKVTKRGQDVALRCDPISGHVSLYWYRQALGQGPEFLTYFNYEAQQDKSGLPNDRFSAERPEGSISTLTIQRTEQRDSAMYRCASSSLAGGQNEQFFGPGTRLTVL.

This clonotype was seen at least ten times. The chain joins TRBV20-1 to TRBJ1-6; a weak D match, TRBD1 (5 bases). Between the trimmed V and J ends, which lost 1 base and 9 bases, there was a span of 16 bases. CDR1 and CDR2 from the germline V gene are DFQATT and SNEGSKA (reference sequence). CDR3 size: 15 residues. The CDR3 nucleotides read TGCAGTGCTAGAGGACAGTCTTCGGAGGTTTCACCCCTCCACTTT. It encodes CSARGQSSEVSPLHF.

This clonotype has just a few counts. This chain connects TRBV4-1 to TRBJ2-3; 7 bases line up with TRBD2. Trimming took 4 bases from V and 2 from J; bases not matched to a gene: 6. Germline CDR1 is MGHRA and CDR2 is YSYEKL. The CDR3 has 15 residues. The CDR3 region is CASSLGGYNTDTQYF. The CDR3 DNA follows: TGCGCCAGCAGCCTGGGAGGGTACAACACAGATACGCAGTATTTT.

This chain connects TRBV12-3 or TRBV12-4 to TRBJ2-5, with TRBD2 identical over 7 bases. The J call is uncertain, as TRBJ2-7 better fits the DNA end. This CDR3 has 13 amino acids. CDR3 sequence (DNA): TGTGCCAGCAGAAGCGGGGATTACTACGAGCAGTACTTC. It encodes CASRSGDYYEQYF.

A few counts support this clonotype. The chain is built from TRBV27 and TRBJ2-7, with D uncertain. Near its end, the DNA agrees better with TRBJ2-5, so the J call may be wrong. The germline CDR1 and CDR2 sequences are MNHEY and SMNVEV (reference sequence). This CDR3 has 13 residues. The CDR3 reads CASSWVPQETQYF. CDR3 nucleotide sequence: TGTGCCAGCAGTTGGGTGCCACAAGAGACCCAGTACTTC.

The chain is built from TRBV24-1 and TRBJ2-3; 10 bases are a match to TRBD2. The CDR3 contains 17 residues. The germline gives CDR1 KGHDR, CDR2 SFDVKD. Trimming at V came to 2 bases and at J to 5 bases, leaving 9 bases not matched to a gene. As DNA, the CDR3 is TGTGCCACCAGTGATTCTGGAGCGGGGGGGCCGAGAGATACGCAGTATTTT. Protein: CATSDSGAGGPRDTQYF.

This clonotype was seen a handful of times. This chain links TRBV6-2 or TRBV6-3 with TRBJ2-5, with 9 bases matching TRBD1. CDR1 is MNHEY and CDR2 is SVGEGT in the germline V gene. V trimming: 7 bases; J trimming: 4 bases; junction bases outside the gene matches: 10. The CDR3 has 15 amino acids. The CDR3 region has the DNA TGTGCCAGCAAACGTGGGGACAGGGCAGGAGAGACCCAGTACTTC. Residues: CASKRGDRAGETQYF.

This clonotype was detected only a few times. CDR3 bases: TGCAGCGTCGACAGACAGGGATCCTCCTCATCGGGCTACACCTTC. Residues: CSVDRQGSSSSGYTF. The J gene is TRBJ1-2, the V gene TRBV29-1; TRBD1 agrees at 7 bases. The ends lost 6 bases at V and 8 bases at J; junction bases unmatched: 18. Germline CDR1 reads SQVTM; CDR2 reads ANQGSEA. The CDR3 consists of 15 residues. The full variable domain, rest sourced from reference TRBV29-1 and TRBJ1-2, is SAVISQKPSRDICQRGTSLTIQCQVDSQVTMMFWYRQQPGQSLTLIATANQGSEATYESGFVIDKFPISRPNLTFSTLTVSNMSPEDSSIYLCSVDRQGSSSSGYTFGSGTRLTVV.

About this clonotype itself: It is unclear where the CDR3 begins or ends on the DNA, so no DNA is shown, and the CDR3 is as TCRdb lists it. V gene TRBV7-2 combines with J gene TRBJ1-6; TRBD1, the D gene given by the table, was not confirmed from the DNA. Germline CDR1 is SGHTA and CDR2 is FQGNSA. The CDR3 has 17 residues if both end residues are counted. The CDR3 protein is CASSVSGPGQLDSPLHF.

The chain recombines TRBV20-1 with TRBJ2-3, with a tentative D call TRBD2 (6 bases). From germline, CDR1 is DFQATT and CDR2 SNEGSKA (reference sequence). This CDR3 contains 14 residues. Trimming stripped 5 bases from V and 2 bases from J, with 14 bases between. The CDR3 protein is CSALIGDFTDTQYF. CDR3 sequence (DNA): TGCAGTGCTTTAATCGGGGACTTCACAGATACGCAGTATTTT.

The gene calls are TRBV7-3 and TRBJ1-1, with a possible D match to TRBD1 (6 bases). The CDR3 sequence is 15 residues long. V lost 2 bases to trimming and J lost 1 base, with 11 bases between them. From germline, CDR1 is SGHTA and CDR2 FQGTGA. CDR3 sequence (DNA): TGTGCCAGCAGCTTACAAGGCAGGGGGAACACTGAAGCTTTCTTT. It specifies CASSLQGRGNTEAFF.

This clonotype has only a few counts. The gene calls are TRBV12-3 or TRBV12-4 and TRBJ2-1, with D unclear. Trimming left V 1 base short and J 9 bases short, with 10 bases between. The CDR3 contains 13 residues. The CDR3 here is CASSLVWPPEQFF. DNA of the CDR3: TGTGCCAGCAGTTTAGTCTGGCCCCCTGAGCAGTTCTTC.

V gene TRBV3-1 combines with J gene TRBJ2-5, with 9 bases matching TRBD2. V lost 4 bases to trimming and J lost 0 bases; unmatched junction nucleotides: 3. The CDR3 totals 15 residues. Looked up from germline, CDR1 is LGHDT and CDR2 is YNNKEL (reference sequence). The CDR3 here is CASSRLAEYQETQYF. DNA of the CDR3: TGTGCCAGCAGCCGACTAGCGGAGTACCAAGAGACCCAGTACTTC.

V gene TRBV6-6 combines with J gene TRBJ2-7; 7 bases map to TRBD2. V lost 5 bases and J lost 0; bases outside the gene matches: 7. The CDR3 has 15 amino acids. Germline lookup yields CDR1 MNHNY and CDR2 SVGAGI (reference sequence). CDR3 DNA: TGTGCCAGCAGTCTGCTGTGGGACTACTCCTACGAGCAGTACTTC. Translation: CASSLLWDYSYEQYF.

V gene TRBV12-3 or TRBV12-4 combines with J gene TRBJ1-2; D is unresolved. V was shortened by 7 bases and J by 4 bases, with 16 bases between the two germline ends. This CDR3 region has 14 residues. CDR3 residues: CASTSLSVGYGYTF. CDR3 sequence (DNA): TGTGCCAGCACTTCTCTCTCAGTGGGCTATGGCTACACCTTC.